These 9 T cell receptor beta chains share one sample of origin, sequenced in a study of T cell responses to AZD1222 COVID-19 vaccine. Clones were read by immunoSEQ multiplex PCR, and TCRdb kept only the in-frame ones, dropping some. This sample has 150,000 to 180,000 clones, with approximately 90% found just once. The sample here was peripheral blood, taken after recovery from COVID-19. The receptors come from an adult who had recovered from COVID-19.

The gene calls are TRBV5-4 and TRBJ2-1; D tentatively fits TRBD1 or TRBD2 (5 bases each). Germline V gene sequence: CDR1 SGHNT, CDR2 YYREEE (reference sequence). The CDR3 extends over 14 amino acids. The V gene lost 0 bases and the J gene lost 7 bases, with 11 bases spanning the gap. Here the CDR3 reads CASSLGDGWNEQFF. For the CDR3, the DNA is TGTGCCAGCAGCTTGGGGGACGGATGGAATGAGCAGTTCTTC.

This chain's CDR3 is CASSYLGGYTF. DNA for the CDR3: TGTGCCAGCAGTTACCTCGGTGGCTACACCTTC. The genes are TRBV6-5 and TRBJ1-2; the D is unclear. The CDR3 is made up of 11 amino acids. Trimming took 2 bases from V and 7 from J, leaving 5 bases between them. Germline lookup yields CDR1 MNHEY and CDR2 SVGAGI.

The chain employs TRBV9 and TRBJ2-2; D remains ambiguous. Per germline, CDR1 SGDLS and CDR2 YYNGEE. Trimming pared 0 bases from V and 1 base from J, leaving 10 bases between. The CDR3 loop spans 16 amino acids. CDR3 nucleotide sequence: TGTGCCAGCAGCGTAGGCGGATCCCTGAACACCGGGGAGCTGTTTTTT. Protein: CASSVGGSLNTGELFF.

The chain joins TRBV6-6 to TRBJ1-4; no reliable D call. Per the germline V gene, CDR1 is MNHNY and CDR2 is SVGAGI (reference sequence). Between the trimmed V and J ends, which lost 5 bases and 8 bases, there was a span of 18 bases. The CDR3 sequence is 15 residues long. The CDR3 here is CASSPYGEVGEKLFF. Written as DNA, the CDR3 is TGTGCCAGCAGTCCCTACGGTGAGGTTGGGGAAAAACTGTTTTTT.

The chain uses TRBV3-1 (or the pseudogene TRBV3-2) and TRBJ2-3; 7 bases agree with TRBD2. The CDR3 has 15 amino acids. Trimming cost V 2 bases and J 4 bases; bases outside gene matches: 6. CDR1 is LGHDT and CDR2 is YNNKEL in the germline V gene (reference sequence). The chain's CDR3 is CASSQRGSGADTQYF. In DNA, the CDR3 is TGTGCCAGCAGCCAACGCGGGAGTGGGGCAGATACGCAGTATTTT.

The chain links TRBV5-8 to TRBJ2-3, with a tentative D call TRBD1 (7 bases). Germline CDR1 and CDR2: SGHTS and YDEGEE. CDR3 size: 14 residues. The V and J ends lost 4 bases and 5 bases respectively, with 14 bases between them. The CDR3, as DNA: TGTGCCAGCAGCGTGGGTCAGGGGGGAGATACGCAGTATTTT. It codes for CASSVGQGGDTQYF. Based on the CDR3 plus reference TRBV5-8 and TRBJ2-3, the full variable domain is EAGVTQSPTHLIKTRGQQATLRCSPISGHTSVYWYQQALGLGLQFLLWYDEGEERNRGNFPPRFSGRQFPNYSSELNVNALELEDSALYLCASSVGQGGDTQYFGPGTRLTVL.

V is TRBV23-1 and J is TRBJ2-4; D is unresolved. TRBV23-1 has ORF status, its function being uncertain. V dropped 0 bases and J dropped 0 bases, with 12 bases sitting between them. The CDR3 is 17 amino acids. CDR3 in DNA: TGCGCCAGCAGTCAATCAAGGCCTACCCGAGCCAAAAACATTCAGTACTTC. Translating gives CASSQSRPTRAKNIQYF.

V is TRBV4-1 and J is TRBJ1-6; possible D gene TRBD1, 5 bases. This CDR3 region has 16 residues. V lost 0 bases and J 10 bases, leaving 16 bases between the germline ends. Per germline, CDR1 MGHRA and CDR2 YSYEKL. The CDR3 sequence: CASSQDSAEGRSPLHF. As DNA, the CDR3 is TGCGCCAGCAGCCAAGATTCGGCGGAGGGGAGGTCACCCCTCCACTTT.

The CDR3 region has the DNA TGTGCCAGCAGACCCCATAGCGGGCCCGGCACAGATACGCAGTATTTT. Protein sequence: CASRPHSGPGTDTQYF. V usage is TRBV28 and J usage is TRBJ2-3; TRBD2 agrees at 7 bases. In germline, CDR1 is MDHEN, CDR2 SYDVKM. The CDR3 is 16 amino acids. V gave up 6 bases and J gave up 1 base; unmatched junction bases: 10.